The TCR beta chain under discussion was sequenced for a study of T-cell memory formation after mild COVID-19. V was pared by 0 bases and J by 4 bases, with 19 bases between. Germline CDR1 LNHNV, CDR2 YYDKDF (reference sequence). CDR3 length: 18 residues. This clonotype was seen at least ten times. One entry per CDR3 protein results from TCRdb running MiXCR on the 5' RACE reads. The table shows 50,000 or so distinct CDR3 sequences, with 25% to 35% occurring only once. The TCR originated in a man younger than 35 who had mild COVID-19 (a few samples of this study predate the infection). Cell type and time point are not known. The sample consisted of PBMCs or a T cell subset sorted from them (not recorded which). The rearrangement joins TRBV15 to TRBJ2-1; D gene unclear. DNA for the CDR3: TGTGCCACCAGCAGAGAGTCGTGGGCTAGACAACGATACAATGAGCAGTTCTTC. Translation gives CATSRESWARQRYNEQFF.